This T cell receptor (beta chain) was retrieved from a study of cytomegalovirus exposure and HLA in healthy donors. Study summary: The early release's HLA-typed donors yielded tens of millions of unique TCRs. Broader study findings: In vitro testing confirmed three CMV-associated chains as specific for CMV antigens. CMV serostatus stood as the only immune exposure information on hand.

The PCR had 60 Vbeta and 13 Jbeta primers. Clones were sequenced by immunoSEQ multiplex PCR, and TCRdb holds only the in-frame ones, with some missing. The sample shows under 200,000 clones, roughly 80% of them seen only once. The CDR3 runs 15 residues. Deletions cut 1 base from V and 2 bases from J, with 9 bases between. From germline, CDR1 is SGHTA and CDR2 FQGNSA. About this clone: Its specificity is not known.

Every donor was a healthy person donating bone marrow. The sample taken for sequencing was PBMCs. The TCR comes from a young woman in good health and CMV-seronegative. The chain combines TRBV7-2 with TRBJ2-4; maybe TRBD2 (5 bases). The CDR3 loop reads CASSLEPGTKNIQYF. DNA of the CDR3: TGTGCCAGCAGCTTAGAACCGGGAACCAAAAACATTCAGTACTTC.